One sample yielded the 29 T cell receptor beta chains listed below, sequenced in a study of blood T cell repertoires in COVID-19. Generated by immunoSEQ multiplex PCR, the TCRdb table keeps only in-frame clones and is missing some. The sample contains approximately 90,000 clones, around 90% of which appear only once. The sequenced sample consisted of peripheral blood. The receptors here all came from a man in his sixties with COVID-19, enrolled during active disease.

CDR3 DNA sequence: TGTGCCAGTAGTATCGGGACAGGGGATGAGGAGACTGAAGCTTTCTTT. This encodes CASSIGTGDEETEAFF. The rearrangement uses TRBV19 and TRBJ1-1, with 10 bases lining up with TRBD1. Germline V gene lookup returns CDR1 LNHDA and CDR2 SQIVND (reference sequence). The CDR3 consists of 16 residues. J lost 5 bases, V lost 3 bases, and 9 bases had no gene match.

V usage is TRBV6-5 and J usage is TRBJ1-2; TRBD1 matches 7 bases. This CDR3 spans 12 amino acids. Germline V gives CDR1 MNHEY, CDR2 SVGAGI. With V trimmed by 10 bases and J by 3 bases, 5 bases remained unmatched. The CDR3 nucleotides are TGTGCCACCAGACAGGGAGACTATGGCTACACCTTC. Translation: CATRQGDYGYTF.

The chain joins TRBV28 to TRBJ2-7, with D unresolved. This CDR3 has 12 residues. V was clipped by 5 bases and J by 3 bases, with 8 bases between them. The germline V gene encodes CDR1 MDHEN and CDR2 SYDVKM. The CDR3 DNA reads TGTGCCAGCAGTCCGCTAAACTACGAGCAGTACTTC. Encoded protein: CASSPLNYEQYF.

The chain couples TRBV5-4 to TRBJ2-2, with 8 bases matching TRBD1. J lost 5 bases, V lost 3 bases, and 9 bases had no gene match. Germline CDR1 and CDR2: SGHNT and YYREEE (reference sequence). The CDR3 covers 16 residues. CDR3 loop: CASSSQEDRVTGELFF. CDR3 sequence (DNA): TGTGCCAGCAGCTCACAGGAGGACAGGGTTACCGGGGAGCTGTTTTTT.

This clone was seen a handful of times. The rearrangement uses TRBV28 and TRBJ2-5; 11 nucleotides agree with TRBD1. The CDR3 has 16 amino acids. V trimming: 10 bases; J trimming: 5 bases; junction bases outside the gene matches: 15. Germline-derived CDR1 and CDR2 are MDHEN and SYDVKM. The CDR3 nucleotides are TGTGCCACTAATCCCTCCGGGACAGGGGGAGAGGAGACCCAGTACTTC. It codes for CATNPSGTGGEETQYF.

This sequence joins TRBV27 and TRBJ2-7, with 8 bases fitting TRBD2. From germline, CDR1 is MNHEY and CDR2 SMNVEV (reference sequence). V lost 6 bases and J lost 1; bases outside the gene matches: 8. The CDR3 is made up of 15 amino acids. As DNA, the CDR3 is TGTGCCAGCAGCTCTGGTGGCGGGAGGTCCTACGAGCAGTACTTC. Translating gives CASSSGGGRSYEQYF.

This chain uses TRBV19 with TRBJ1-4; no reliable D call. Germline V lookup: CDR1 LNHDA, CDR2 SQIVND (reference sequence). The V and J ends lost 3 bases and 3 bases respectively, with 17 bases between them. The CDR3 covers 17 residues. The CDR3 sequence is CASSISGLSASNEKLFF. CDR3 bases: TGTGCCAGTAGTATTTCTGGGCTTAGTGCGTCTAATGAAAAACTGTTTTTT.

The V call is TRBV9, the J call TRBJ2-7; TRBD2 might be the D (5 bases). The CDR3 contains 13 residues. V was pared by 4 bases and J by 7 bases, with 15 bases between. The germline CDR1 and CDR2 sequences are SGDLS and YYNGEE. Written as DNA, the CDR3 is TGTGCCAGCAGCCAAGACTTAACGGGAGAGCAGTACTTC. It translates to CASSQDLTGEQYF. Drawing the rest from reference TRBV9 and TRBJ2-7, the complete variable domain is DSGVTQTPKHLITATGQRVTLRCSPRSGDLSVYWYQQSLDQGLQFLIQYYNGEERAKGNILERFSAQQFPDLHSELNLSSLELGDSALYFCASSQDLTGEQYFGPGTRLTVT.

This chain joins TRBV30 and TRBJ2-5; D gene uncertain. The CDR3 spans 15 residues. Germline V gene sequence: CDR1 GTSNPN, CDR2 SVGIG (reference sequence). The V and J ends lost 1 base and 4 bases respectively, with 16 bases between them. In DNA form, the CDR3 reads TGTGCCTGGAGTGGGTTAGAATTCCGTGGAGAGACCCAGTACTTC. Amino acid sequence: CAWSGLEFRGETQYF.

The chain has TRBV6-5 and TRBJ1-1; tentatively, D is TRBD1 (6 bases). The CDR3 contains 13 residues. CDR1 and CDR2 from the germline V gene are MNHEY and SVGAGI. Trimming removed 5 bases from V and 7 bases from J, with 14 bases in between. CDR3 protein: CASSNRDSSEAFF. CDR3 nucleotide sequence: TGTGCCAGCAGTAACAGGGATTCCAGTGAAGCTTTCTTT.

In DNA, the CDR3 is TGTGCCAGCAGCCTTACCCGGGACAGTGGTGAAAAACTGTTTTTT. It is translated as CASSLTRDSGEKLFF. The V call is TRBV7-9, the J call TRBJ1-4, with TRBD1 matching 7 bases. Unmatched junction bases numbered 10, after V lost 5 bases and J lost 7 bases. Germline CDR1 reads SEHNR; CDR2 reads FQNEAQ (reference sequence). The CDR3 covers 15 residues.

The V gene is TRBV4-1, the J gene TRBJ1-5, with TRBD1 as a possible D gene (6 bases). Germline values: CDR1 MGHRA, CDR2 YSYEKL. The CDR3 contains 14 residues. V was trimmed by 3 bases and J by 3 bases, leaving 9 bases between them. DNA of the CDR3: TGCGCCAGCAGCCAGACAGGTGACAATCAGCCCCAGCATTTT. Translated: CASSQTGDNQPQHF.

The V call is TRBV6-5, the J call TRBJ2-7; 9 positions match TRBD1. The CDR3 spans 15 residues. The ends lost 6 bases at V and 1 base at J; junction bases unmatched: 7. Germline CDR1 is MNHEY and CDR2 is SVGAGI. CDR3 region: CASRRDRDLSYEQYF. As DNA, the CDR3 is TGTGCCAGCAGACGGGACAGGGACCTTTCCTACGAGCAGTACTTC.

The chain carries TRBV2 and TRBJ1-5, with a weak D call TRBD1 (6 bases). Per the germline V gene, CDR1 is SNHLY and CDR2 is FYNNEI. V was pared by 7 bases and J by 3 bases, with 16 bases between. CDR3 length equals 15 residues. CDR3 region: CASTKEGQINQPQHF. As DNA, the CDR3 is TGTGCCAGCACCAAAGAAGGACAGATCAATCAGCCCCAGCATTTT. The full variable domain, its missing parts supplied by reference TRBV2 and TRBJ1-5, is EPEVTQTPSHQVTQMGQEVILRCVPISNHLYFYWYRQILGQKVEFLVSFYNNEISEKSEIFDDQFSVERPDGSNFTLKIRSTKLEDSAMYFCASTKEGQINQPQHFGDGTRLSIL.

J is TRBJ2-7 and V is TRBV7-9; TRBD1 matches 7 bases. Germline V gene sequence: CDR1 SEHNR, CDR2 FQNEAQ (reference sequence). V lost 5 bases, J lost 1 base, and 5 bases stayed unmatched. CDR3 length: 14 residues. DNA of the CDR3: TGTGCCAGCAGCGGCACGGGACAGTCCTACGAGCAGTACTTC. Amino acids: CASSGTGQSYEQYF. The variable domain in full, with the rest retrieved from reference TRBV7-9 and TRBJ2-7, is DTGVSQNPRHKITKRGQNVTFRCDPISEHNRLYWYRQTLGQGPEFLTYFQNEAQLEKSRLLSDRFSAERPKGSFSTLEIQRTEQGDSAMYLCASSGTGQSYEQYFGPGTRLTVT.

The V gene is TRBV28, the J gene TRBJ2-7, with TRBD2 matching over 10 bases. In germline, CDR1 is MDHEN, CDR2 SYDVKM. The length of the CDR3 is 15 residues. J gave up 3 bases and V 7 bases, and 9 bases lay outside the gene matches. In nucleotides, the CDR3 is TGTGCCAGCACTCTTAGAGGGACTAGCGTCTACGAGCAGTACTTC. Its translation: CASTLRGTSVYEQYF.

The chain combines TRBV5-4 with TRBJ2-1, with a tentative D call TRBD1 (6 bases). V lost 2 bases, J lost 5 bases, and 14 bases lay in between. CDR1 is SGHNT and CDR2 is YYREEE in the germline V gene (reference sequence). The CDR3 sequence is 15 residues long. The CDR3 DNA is TGTGCCAGCAGCTTCGGGACCTCAGGGGACAATGAGCAGTTCTTC. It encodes CASSFGTSGDNEQFF.

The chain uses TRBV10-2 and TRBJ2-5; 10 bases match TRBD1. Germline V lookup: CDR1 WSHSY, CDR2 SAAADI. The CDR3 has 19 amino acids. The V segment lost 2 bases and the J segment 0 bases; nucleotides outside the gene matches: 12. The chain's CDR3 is CASSETDPGQGLYQETQYF. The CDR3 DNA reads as TGCGCCAGCAGTGAGACCGACCCGGGACAGGGGTTGTACCAAGAGACCCAGTACTTC.

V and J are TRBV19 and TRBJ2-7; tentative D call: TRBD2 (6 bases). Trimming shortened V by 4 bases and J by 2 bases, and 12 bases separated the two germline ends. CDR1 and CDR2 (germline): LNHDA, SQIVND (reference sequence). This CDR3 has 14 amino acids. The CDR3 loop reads CASSREDGPYEQYF. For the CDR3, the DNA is TGTGCCAGTAGTAGGGAGGACGGTCCCTACGAGCAGTACTTC.

CDR3 residues: CASSPQEATNEKLFF. The CDR3 nucleotides are TGTGCCAGTAGTCCACAGGAAGCAACTAATGAAAAACTGTTTTTT. The gene calls are TRBV19 and TRBJ1-4; perhaps TRBD1 as D (5 bases). Germline loops: CDR1 LNHDA, CDR2 SQIVND (reference sequence). The CDR3 sequence is 15 residues long. The V end lost 5 bases, the J end lost 0 bases, and 10 bases lay between the germline ends.

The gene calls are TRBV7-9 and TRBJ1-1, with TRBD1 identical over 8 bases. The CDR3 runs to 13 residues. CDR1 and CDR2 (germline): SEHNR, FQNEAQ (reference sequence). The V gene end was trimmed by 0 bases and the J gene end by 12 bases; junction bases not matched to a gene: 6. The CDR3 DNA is TGTGCCAGCAGCTTAGCCCCAGGACAGGGCACTTTCTTT. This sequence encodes CASSLAPGQGTFF.

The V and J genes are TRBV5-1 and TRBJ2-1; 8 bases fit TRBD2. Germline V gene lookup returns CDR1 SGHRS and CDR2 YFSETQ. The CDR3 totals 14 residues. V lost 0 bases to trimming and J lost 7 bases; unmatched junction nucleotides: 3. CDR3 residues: CASSLGLALNEQFF. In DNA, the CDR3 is TGCGCCAGCAGCTTGGGACTAGCGTTAAATGAGCAGTTCTTC.

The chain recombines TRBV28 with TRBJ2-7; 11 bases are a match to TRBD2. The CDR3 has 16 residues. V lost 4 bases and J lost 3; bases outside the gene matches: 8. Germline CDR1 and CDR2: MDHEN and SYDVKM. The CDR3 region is CASSSQLAGVIYEQYF. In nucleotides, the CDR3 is TGTGCCAGCAGTTCACAACTAGCGGGAGTTATCTACGAGCAGTACTTC.

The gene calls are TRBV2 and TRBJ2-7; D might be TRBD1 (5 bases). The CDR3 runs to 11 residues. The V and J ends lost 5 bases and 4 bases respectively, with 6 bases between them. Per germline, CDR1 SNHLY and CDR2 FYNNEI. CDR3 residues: CASSRQYEQYF. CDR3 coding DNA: TGTGCCAGCAGTCGACAGTACGAGCAGTACTTC.

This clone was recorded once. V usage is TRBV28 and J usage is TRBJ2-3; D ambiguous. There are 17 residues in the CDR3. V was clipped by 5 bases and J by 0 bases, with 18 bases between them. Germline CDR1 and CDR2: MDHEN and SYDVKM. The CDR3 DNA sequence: TGTGCCAGCAGTACCCGAGAGGCCTCAGTTAGCACAGATACGCAGTATTTT. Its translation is CASSTREASVSTDTQYF.

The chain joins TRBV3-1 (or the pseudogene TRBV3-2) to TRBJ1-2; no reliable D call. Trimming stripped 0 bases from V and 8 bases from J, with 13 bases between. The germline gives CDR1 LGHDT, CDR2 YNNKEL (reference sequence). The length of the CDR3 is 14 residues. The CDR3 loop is CASSQDLSGGGYTF. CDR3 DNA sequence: TGTGCCAGCAGCCAAGATCTCAGCGGTGGGGGCTACACCTTC.

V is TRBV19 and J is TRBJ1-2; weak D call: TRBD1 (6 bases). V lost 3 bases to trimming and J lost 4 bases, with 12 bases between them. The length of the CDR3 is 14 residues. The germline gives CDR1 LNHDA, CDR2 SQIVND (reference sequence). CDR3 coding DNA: TGTGCCAGTAGTATGTGGCAGGGGATCTATGGCTACACCTTC. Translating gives CASSMWQGIYGYTF.

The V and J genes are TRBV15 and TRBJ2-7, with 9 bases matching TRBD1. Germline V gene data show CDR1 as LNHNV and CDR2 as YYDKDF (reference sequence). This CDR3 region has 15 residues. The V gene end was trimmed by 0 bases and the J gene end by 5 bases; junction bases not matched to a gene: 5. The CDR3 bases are TGTGCCACCAGCAGAGATCCCACAGGGGGCGACGAGCAGTACTTC. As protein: CATSRDPTGGDEQYF.

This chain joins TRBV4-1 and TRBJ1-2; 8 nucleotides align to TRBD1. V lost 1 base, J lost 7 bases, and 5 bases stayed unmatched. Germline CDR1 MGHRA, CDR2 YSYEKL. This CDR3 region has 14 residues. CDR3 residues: CASSQAKGQGGYTF. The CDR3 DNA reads TGCGCCAGCAGCCAAGCTAAAGGACAGGGTGGCTACACCTTC.